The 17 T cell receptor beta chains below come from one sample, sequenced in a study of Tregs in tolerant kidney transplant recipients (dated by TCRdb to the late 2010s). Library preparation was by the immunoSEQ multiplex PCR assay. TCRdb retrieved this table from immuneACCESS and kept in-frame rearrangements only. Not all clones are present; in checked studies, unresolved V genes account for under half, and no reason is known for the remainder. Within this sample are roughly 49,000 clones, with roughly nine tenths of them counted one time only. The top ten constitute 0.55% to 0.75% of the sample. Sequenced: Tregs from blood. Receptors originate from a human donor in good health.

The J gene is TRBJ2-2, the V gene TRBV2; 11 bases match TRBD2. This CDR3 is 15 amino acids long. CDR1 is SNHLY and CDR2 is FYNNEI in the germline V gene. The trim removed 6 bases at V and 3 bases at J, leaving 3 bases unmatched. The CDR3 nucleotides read TGTGCCAGCAGCCCTAGCGGGGGGTACACCGGGGAGCTGTTTTTT. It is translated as CASSPSGGYTGELFF.

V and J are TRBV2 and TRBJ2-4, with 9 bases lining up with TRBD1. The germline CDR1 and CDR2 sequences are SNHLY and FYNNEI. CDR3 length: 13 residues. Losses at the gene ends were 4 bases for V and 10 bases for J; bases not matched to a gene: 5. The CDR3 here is CASSGDREGIQYF. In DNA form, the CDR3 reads TGTGCCAGCAGTGGGGACAGGGAGGGAATTCAGTACTTC.

CDR3 coding DNA: TGTGCCTGGAGCGCTACCTCTCAGTTTTACTATAATTCACCCCTCCACTTT. Translating gives CAWSATSQFYYNSPLHF. J is TRBJ1-6 and V is TRBV30; no definite D call. This CDR3 is built from 17 residues. Trimming stripped 3 bases from V and 3 bases from J, with 18 bases between. Germline lookup yields CDR1 GTSNPN and CDR2 SVGIG (reference sequence).

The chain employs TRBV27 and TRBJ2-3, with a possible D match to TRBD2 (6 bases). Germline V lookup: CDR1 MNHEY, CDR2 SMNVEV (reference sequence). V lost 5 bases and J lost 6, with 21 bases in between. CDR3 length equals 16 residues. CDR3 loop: CASSGYGTPGLDTQYF. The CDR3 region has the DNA TGTGCCAGCAGTGGGTACGGGACTCCGGGTTTGGATACGCAGTATTTT.

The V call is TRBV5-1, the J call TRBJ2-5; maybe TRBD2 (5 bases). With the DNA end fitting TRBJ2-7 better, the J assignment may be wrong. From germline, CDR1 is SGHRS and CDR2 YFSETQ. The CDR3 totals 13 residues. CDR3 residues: CASSTSDGGEQYF. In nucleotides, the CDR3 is TGCGCCAGCAGCACCTCCGACGGAGGCGAGCAGTACTTC.

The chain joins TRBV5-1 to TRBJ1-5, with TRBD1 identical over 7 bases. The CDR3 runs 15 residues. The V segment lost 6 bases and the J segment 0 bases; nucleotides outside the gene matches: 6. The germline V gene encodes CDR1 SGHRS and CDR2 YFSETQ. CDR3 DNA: TGCGCCAGCAAGGACAGGCCCTATAGCAATCAGCCCCAGCATTTT. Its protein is CASKDRPYSNQPQHF.

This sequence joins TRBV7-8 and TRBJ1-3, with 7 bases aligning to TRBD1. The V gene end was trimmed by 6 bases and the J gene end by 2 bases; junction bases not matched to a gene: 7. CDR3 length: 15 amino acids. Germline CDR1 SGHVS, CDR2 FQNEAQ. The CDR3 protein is CASSLTGFAGNTIYF. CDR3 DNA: TGTGCCAGCAGTTTGACAGGGTTCGCTGGAAACACCATATATTTT.

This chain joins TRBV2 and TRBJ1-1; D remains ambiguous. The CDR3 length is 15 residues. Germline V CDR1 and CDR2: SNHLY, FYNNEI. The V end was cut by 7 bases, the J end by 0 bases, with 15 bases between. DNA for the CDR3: TGTGCCAGCATCACAGACTGGGCCATGAACACTGAAGCTTTCTTT. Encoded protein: CASITDWAMNTEAFF. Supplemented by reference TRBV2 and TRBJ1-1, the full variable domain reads EPEVTQTPSHQVTQMGQEVILRCVPISNHLYFYWYRQILGQKVEFLVSFYNNEISEKSEIFDDQFSVERPDGSNFTLKIRSTKLEDSAMYFCASITDWAMNTEAFFGQGTRLTVV.

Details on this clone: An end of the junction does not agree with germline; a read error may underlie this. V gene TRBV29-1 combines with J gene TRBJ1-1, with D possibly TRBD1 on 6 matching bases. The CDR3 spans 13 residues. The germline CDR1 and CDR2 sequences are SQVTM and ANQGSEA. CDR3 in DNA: TGCAGCGTTAGGGGGGGGTGGAACACTAAAGCTTTCTTT. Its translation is CSVRGGWNTKAFF.

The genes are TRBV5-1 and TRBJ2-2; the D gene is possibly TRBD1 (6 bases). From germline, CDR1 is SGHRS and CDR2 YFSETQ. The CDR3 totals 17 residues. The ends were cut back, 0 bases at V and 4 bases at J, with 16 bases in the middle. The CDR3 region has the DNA TGCGCCAGCAGCTTGGCTAGGGCAGGGGTCCTCACCGGGGAGCTGTTTTTT. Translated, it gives CASSLARAGVLTGELFF.

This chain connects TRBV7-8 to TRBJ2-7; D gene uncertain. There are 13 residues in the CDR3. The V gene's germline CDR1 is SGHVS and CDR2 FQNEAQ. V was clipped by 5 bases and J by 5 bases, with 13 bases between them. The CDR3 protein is CASSQTPPNEQYF. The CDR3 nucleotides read TGTGCCAGCAGCCAGACCCCCCCCAACGAGCAGTACTTC.

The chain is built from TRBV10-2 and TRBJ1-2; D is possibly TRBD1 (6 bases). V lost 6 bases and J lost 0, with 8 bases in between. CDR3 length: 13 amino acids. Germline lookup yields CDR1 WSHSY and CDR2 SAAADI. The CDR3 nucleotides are TGCGCCAGCAGGGGGACAACTAACTATGGCTACACCTTC. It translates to CASRGTTNYGYTF.

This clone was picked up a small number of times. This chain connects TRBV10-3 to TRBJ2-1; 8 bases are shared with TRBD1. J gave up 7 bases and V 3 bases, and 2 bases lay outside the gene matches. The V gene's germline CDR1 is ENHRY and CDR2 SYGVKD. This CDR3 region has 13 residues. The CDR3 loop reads CAISDRGRNEQFF. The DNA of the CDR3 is TGTGCCATCAGTGACAGGGGGCGGAATGAGCAGTTCTTC.

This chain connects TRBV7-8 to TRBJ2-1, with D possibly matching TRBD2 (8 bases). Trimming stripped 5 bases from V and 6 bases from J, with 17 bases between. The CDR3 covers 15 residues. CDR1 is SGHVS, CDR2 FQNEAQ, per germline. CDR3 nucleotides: TGTGCCAGCAGCCCGGGGGGGACAGTTGTCAATGAGCAGTTCTTC. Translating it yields CASSPGGTVVNEQFF.

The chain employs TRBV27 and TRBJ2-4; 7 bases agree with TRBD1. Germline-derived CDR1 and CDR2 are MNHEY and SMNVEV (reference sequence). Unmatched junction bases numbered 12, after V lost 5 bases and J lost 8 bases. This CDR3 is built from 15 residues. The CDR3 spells CASSRGQPNWDIQYF. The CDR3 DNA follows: TGTGCCAGCAGTAGGGGACAGCCTAATTGGGACATTCAGTACTTC.

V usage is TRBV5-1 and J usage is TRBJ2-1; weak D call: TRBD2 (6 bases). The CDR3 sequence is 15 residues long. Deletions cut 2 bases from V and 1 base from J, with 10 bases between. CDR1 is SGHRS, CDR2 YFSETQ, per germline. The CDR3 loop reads CASSLASGSYNEQFF. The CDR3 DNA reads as TGCGCCAGCAGCTTAGCCAGCGGGTCCTACAATGAGCAGTTCTTC.

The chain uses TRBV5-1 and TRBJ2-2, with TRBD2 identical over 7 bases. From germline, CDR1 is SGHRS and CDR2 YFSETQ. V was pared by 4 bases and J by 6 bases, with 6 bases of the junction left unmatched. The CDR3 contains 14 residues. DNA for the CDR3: TGCGCCAGCAGCGTCGGACTAGTTGCCGGGGAGCTGTTTTTT. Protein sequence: CASSVGLVAGELFF.